This T cell receptor beta chain was sequenced in a study of blood T cells in healthy people across ages. About this clonotype: Its specificity is not known.

Findings of the study overall: Naive T cell percentage strongly correlated with TCR beta diversity.

Researchers isolated at least 6.5 million PBMCs per sample. Unmatched junction bases numbered 8, after V lost 6 bases and J lost 4 bases. Germline V lookup: CDR1 DFQATT, CDR2 SNEGSKA (reference sequence). The CDR3 length is 14 residues. Then a second PCR, running roughly 7 to 11 cycles, was carried out with a sample-barcoded 5' primer and a J-beta primer mix. Using its own MiXCR run on the 5' RACE reads, TCRdb lists one record per CDR3 protein. The sample has hundreds of thousands of distinct CDR3 sequences, about 52% seen once. The J gene is TRBJ2-2, the V gene TRBV20-1; 7 bases map to TRBD1. The sequence derives from a man aged 55 to 70 in good health. Input material: blood. The CDR3 DNA reads TGCAGTGCGCGAGAGGGGGCGGGCACCGGGGAGCTGTTTTTT. Amino acids: CSAREGAGTGELFF.